This TCR beta chain derives from a study of T cell responses to AZD1222 COVID-19 vaccine. Study results and caveats: Spike was spanned by vaccine-associated CD4 TCRs, with dominance at 160-218 and 743-854. Variant regions that are unmutated are reportedly the target of nearly half of spike-specific TCRs.

The CDR3 runs to 12 residues. Trimming pared 4 bases from V and 8 bases from J, leaving 11 bases between. From germline, CDR1 is LGHDT and CDR2 YNNKEL (reference sequence). Concerning this clone itself: No antigen is known for it.

Method: immunoSEQ multiplex PCR; TCRdb's copy keeps in-frame clones and lacks some. Of roughly 100,000 clones in the sample, 85% to 90% are singletons; the top ten hold 40% to 55%. This clonotype originated in an adult who received the AZD1222 COVID-19 vaccine. V usage is TRBV3-1 (or the pseudogene TRBV3-2) and J usage is TRBJ1-2; perhaps TRBD1 as D (6 bases). The material sequenced was peripheral blood, taken 28 days after the second AZD1222 dose. CDR3 DNA sequence: TGTGCCAGCAGCCGGGGGGGCTCCGGCTACACCTTC. Encoded protein: CASSRGGSGYTF.